This T cell receptor beta chain was found in a study of blood T cells in healthy people across ages. Study-wide background: About one barcoded beta molecule per two T cells was the capture yield of template switching.

Using a J-beta primer mix together with a sample-barcoded 5' primer, a second PCR was run for about 6 to 12 cycles. TCRdb re-called the 5' RACE reads with MiXCR, one entry per CDR3 protein. The profile shows 1,800,000 or so distinct CDR3 sequences, 39% of them singletons. The clonotype comes from a human donor in good health. What was sequenced was blood.

The CDR3 bases are TGTGCCACACGGGACAACCAAGAGACCCAGTACTTC. Its translation is CATRDNQETQYF. V and J are TRBV10-3 and TRBJ2-5, with D perhaps matching TRBD1 (6 bases). Germline V lookup: CDR1 ENHRY, CDR2 SYGVKD. The CDR3 is 12 residues long. The germline V and J ends were trimmed by 10 bases and 0 bases, with 9 bases remaining between them.